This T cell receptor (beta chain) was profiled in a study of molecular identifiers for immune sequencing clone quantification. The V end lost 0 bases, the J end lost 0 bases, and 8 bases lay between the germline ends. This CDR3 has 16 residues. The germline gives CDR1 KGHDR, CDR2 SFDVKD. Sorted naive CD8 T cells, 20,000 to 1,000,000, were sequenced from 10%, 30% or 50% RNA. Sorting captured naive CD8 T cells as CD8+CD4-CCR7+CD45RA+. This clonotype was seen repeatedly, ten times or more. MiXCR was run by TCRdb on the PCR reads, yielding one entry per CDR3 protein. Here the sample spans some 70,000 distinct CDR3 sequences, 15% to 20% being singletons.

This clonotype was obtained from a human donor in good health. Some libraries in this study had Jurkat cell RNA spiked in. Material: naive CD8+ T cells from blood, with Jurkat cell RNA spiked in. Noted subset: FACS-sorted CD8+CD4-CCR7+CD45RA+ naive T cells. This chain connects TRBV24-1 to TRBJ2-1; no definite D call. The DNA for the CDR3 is TGTGCCACCAGTGATTTGACGGAAGACTCCTACAATGAGCAGTTCTTC. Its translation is CATSDLTEDSYNEQFF.